The 8 T cell receptor beta chains below all came from one sample that was sequenced in a study of T cell changes during pregnancy in multiple sclerosis. Using immunoSEQ multiplex PCR, the repertoire was profiled, and TCRdb retains in-frame clones only, with some absent. The sample has some 40,000 clones, around 93% seen once. Here the sequenced sample was CD4+ T cells from peripheral blood mononuclear cells, taken in the first trimester of pregnancy. These receptors all come from a female donor with multiple sclerosis, enrolled in a pregnancy study.

This chain links TRBV5-5 with TRBJ2-2; TRBD2 aligns across 7 bases. The CDR3 has 15 amino acids. Germline CDR1 and CDR2: SGHKS and YYEKEE (reference sequence). J lost 4 bases, V lost 2 bases, and 5 bases had no gene match. The CDR3 bases are TGTGCCAGCAGCTTCCCTTCGGGGGGCACCGGGGAGCTGTTTTTT. Translation gives CASSFPSGGTGELFF.

The chain is built from TRBV6-6 and TRBJ1-1, with D possibly being TRBD1 (5 bases). V lost 6 bases and J lost 11, with 13 bases in between. Germline values: CDR1 MNHNY, CDR2 SVGAGI (reference sequence). CDR3 length equals 11 residues. In nucleotides, the CDR3 is TGTGCCAGCAGCACGGACATCGGGGCTTTCTTT. Translating gives CASSTDIGAFF.

This chain uses TRBV2 with TRBJ2-1; maybe TRBD2 (7 bases). V was shortened by 6 bases and J by 16 bases, with 22 bases between the two germline ends. This CDR3 is 13 amino acids long. Germline lookup yields CDR1 SNHLY and CDR2 FYNNEI. The CDR3 is CASSRGAVQYIFF. CDR3 DNA: TGTGCCAGCAGCCGGGGGGCGGTACAATATATTTTCTTC.

The rearrangement uses TRBV4-3 and TRBJ2-1, with a tentative D call TRBD1 (5 bases). This CDR3 has 17 residues. Between the trimmed V and J ends, which lost 6 bases and 0 bases, there was a span of 18 bases. From germline, CDR1 is LGHNA and CDR2 YSLEER. The CDR3 protein is CASSPRGFGVSYNEQFF. As DNA, the CDR3 is TGCGCCAGCAGTCCTAGGGGTTTTGGGGTCTCCTACAATGAGCAGTTCTTC.

This chain connects TRBV11-2 to TRBJ2-1, with a tentative D call TRBD1 (5 bases). The V gene's germline CDR1 is SGHAT and CDR2 FQNNGV. V dropped 6 bases and J dropped 1 base, with 13 bases sitting between them. CDR3 length: 15 residues. CDR3 DNA sequence: TGTGCCAGCAGAATTTCAGGGTCGTCCTACAATGAGCAGTTCTTC. Residues: CASRISGSSYNEQFF.

The J gene is TRBJ1-2, the V gene TRBV6-1, with D uncertain. The CDR3 contains 14 residues. Trimming left V 5 bases short and J 5 bases short, with 15 bases between. Germline CDR1 reads MNHNS; CDR2 reads SASEGT. The CDR3 here is CASSIRYDGYGYTF. The CDR3 nucleotides are TGTGCCAGCAGTATACGCTATGACGGGTATGGCTACACCTTC.

The rearrangement links TRBV19 to TRBJ1-1; D is undetermined. V lost 3 bases and J 7 bases, leaving 9 bases between the germline ends. The germline CDR1 and CDR2 sequences are LNHDA and SQIVND (reference sequence). The CDR3 sequence is 12 residues long. CDR3 in amino acids: CASSIPGSEAFF. CDR3 DNA sequence: TGTGCCAGTAGTATCCCCGGGAGTGAAGCTTTCTTT. Full variable domain (missing parts from reference TRBV19 and TRBJ1-1): DGGITQSPKYLFRKEGQNVTLSCEQNLNHDAMYWYRQDPGQGLRLIYYSQIVNDFQKGDIAEGYSVSREKKESFPLTVTSAQKNPTAFYLCASSIPGSEAFFGQGTRLTVV.

The CDR3 DNA reads as TGTGCCAGCAGCTCTTATATCTACAATGAGCAGTTCTTC. It yields the protein CASSSYIYNEQFF. The chain joins TRBV5-5 to TRBJ2-1, with D uncertain. The CDR3 length is 13 residues. Germline-derived CDR1 and CDR2 are SGHKS and YYEKEE (reference sequence). The V end lost 3 bases, the J end lost 3 bases, and 7 bases lay between the germline ends.